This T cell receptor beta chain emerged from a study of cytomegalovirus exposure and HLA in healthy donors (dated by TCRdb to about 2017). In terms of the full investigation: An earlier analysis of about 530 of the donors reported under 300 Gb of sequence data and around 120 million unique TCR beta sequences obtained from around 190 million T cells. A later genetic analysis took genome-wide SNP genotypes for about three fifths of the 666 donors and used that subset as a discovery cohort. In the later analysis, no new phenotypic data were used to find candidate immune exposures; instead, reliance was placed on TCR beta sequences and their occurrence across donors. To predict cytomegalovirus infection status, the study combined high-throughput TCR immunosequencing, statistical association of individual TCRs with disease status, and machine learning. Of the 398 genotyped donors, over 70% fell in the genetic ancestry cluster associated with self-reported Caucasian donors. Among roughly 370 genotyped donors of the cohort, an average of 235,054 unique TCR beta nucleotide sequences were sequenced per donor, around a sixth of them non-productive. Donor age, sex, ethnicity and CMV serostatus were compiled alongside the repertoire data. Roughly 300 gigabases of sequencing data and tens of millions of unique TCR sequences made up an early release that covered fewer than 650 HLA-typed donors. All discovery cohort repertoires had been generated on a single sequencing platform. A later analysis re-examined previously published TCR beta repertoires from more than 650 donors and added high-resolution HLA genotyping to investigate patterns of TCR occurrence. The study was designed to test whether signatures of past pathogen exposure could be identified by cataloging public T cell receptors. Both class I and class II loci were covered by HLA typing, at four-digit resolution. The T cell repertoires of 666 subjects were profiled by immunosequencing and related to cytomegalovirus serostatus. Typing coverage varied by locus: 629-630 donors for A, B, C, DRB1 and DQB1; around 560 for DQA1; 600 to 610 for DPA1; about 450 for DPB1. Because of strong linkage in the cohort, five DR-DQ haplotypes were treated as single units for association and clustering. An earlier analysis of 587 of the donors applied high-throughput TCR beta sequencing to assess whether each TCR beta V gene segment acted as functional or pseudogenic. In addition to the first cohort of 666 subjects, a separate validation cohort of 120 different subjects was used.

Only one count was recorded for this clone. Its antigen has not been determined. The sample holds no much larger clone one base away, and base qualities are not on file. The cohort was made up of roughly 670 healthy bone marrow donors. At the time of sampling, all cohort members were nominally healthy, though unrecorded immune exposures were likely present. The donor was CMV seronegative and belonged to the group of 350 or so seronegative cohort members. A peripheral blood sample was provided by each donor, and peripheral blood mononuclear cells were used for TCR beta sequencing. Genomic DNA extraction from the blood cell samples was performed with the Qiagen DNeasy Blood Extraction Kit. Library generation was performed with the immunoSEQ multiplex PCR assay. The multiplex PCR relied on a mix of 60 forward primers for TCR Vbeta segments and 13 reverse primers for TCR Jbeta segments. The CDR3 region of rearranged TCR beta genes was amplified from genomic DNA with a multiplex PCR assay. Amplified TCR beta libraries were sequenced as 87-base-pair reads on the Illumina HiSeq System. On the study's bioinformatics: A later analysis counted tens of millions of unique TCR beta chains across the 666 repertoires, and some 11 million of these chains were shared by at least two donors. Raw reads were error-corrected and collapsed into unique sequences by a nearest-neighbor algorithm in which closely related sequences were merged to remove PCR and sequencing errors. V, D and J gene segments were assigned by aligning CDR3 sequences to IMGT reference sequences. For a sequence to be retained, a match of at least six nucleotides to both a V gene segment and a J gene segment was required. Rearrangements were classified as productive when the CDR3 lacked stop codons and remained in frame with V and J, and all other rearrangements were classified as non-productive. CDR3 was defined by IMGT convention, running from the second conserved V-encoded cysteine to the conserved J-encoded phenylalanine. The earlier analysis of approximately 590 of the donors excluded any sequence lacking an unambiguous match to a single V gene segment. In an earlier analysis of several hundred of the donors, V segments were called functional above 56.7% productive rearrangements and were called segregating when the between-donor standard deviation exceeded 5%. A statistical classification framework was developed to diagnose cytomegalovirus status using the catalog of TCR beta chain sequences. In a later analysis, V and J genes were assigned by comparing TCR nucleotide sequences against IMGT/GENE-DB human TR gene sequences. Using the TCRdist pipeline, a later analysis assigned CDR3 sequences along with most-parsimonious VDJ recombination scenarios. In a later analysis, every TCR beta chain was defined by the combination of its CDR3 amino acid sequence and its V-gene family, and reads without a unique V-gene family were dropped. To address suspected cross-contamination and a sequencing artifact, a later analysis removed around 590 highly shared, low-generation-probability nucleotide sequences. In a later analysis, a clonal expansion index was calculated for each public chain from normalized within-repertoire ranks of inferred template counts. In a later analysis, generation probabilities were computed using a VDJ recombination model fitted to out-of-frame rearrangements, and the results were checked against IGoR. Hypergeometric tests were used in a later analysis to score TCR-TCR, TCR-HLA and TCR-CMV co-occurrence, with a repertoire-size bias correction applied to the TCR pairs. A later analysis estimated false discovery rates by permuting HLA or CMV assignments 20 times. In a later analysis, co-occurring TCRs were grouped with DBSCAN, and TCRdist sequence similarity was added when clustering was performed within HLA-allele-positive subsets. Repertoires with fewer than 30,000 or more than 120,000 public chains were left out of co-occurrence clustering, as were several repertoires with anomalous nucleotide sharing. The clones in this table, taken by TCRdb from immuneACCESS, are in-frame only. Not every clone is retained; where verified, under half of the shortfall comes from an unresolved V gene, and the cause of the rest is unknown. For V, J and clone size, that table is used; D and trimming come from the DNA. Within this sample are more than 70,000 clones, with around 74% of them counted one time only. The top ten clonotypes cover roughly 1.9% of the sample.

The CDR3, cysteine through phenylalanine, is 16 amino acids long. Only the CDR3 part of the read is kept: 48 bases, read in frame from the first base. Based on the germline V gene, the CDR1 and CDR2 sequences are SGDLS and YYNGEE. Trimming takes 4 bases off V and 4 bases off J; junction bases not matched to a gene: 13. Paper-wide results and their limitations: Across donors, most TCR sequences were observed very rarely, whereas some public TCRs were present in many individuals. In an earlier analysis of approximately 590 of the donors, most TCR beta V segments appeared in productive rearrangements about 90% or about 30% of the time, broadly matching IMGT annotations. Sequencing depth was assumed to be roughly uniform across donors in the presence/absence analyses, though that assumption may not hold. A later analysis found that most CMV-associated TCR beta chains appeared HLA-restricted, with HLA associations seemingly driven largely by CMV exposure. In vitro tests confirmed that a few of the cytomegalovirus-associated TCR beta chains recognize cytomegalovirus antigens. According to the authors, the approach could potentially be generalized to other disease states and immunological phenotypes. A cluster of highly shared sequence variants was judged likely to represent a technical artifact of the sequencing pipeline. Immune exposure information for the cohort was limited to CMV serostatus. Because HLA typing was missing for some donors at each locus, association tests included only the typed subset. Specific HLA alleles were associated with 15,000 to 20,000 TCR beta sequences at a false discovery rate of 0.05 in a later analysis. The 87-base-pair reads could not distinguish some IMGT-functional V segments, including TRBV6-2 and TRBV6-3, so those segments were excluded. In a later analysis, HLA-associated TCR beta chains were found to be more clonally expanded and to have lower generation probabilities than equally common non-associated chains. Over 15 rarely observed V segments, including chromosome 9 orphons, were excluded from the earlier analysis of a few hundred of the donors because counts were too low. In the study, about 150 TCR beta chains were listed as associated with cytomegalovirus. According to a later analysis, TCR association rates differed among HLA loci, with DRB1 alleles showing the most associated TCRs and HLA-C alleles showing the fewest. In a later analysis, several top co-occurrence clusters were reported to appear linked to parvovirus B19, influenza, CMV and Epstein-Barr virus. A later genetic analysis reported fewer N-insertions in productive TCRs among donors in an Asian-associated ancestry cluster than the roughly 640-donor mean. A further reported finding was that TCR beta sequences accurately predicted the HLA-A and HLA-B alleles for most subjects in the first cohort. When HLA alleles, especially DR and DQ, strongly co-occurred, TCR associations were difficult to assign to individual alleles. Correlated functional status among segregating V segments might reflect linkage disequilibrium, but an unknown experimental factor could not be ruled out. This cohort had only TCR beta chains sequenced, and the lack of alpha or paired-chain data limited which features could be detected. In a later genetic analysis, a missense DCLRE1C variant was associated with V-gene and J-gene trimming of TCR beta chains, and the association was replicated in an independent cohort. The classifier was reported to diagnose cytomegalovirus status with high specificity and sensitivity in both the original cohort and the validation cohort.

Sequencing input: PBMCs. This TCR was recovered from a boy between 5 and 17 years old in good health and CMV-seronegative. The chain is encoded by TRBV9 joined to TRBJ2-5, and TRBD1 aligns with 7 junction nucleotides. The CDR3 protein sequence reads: CASSKNRGPLRETQYF. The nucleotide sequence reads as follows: TGTGCCAGCAGCAAAAACAGGGGCCCCCTTCGAGAGACCCAGTACTTC.